The T cell receptor (beta chain) described here comes from a study of blood T cells in healthy people across ages. Broader study findings: Shifts in expanded clonotypes may have been confounded by donor CMV status, which was unknown. Correlation between TCR beta diversity and naive T cell percentage was strong. Across the age range, TCR beta diversity per million T cells fell in a roughly linear way.

Then a second PCR, running roughly 7 to 11 cycles, was carried out with a sample-barcoded 5' primer and a J-beta primer mix. TCRdb ran MiXCR on the 5' RACE reads and lists one entry per CDR3 protein. The repertoire consists of 650,000 to 950,000 distinct CDR3 sequences, with around 42% occurring once and the leading ten covering roughly 19%. The germline gives CDR1 MGHRA, CDR2 YSYEKL. Trimming stripped 0 bases from V and 0 bases from J, with 18 bases between. The CDR3 runs to 19 residues. Worth noting for this clonotype: What it recognizes is unknown.

This sequence was found in a man in his sixties in good health. The genes are TRBV4-1 and TRBJ2-4, with D possibly matching TRBD2 (6 bases). Source material: blood. The CDR3 region has the DNA TGCGCCAGCAGCCAAGATATCCGTAGGGGAGGAGAAGCCAAAAACATTCAGTACTTC. Protein product: CASSQDIRRGGEAKNIQYF.